The 3 T cell receptor beta chains given below trace back to one sample, sequenced in a study of identical twins. TCRdb re-derived calls from the 5' RACE reads in MiXCR, one entry per CDR3 protein. This table holds 240,000 or so distinct CDR3 sequences, roughly 7% found once. These data were also reused for a study on yellow fever vaccine responses in identical twins.

Sequences were obtained from memory (CD45RO+) T cells sorted from blood. The source is a woman aged 18 to 35 in good health.

This clonotype was seen ten or more times. The chain uses TRBV5-5 and TRBJ1-2, with D possibly TRBD1 on 5 matching bases. V lost 4 bases and J lost 2, with 12 bases in between. Germline values: CDR1 SGHKS, CDR2 YYEKEE (reference sequence). CDR3 length: 14 amino acids. In DNA, the CDR3 is TGTGCCAGCAGCCTCGAGGGGAAAAACTATGGCTACACCTTC. Residues: CASSLEGKNYGYTF.

The chain recombines TRBV5-1 with TRBJ2-4; 8 nucleotides match TRBD2. Germline V gene lookup returns CDR1 SGHRS and CDR2 YFSETQ. The ends lost 2 bases at V and 5 bases at J; junction bases unmatched: 3. This CDR3 is 14 amino acids long. CDR3 sequence reads: CASSFGGVENIQYF. As DNA, the CDR3 is TGCGCCAGCAGCTTCGGGGGGGTCGAAAACATTCAGTACTTC.

The V and J genes are TRBV5-5 and TRBJ1-4; D is ambiguous. The CDR3 covers 16 residues. Germline-derived CDR1 and CDR2 are SGHKS and YYEKEE (reference sequence). V was shortened by 4 bases and J by 8 bases, with 21 bases between the two germline ends. The CDR3 nucleotides read TGTGCCAGCAGCATTGAGACACGGTTAGGGAGGGAAAAACTGTTTTTT. It codes for CASSIETRLGREKLFF.